The present entry profiles one TCR beta chain with its context. Being one base from a much bigger clone, this may be a read error. This entry is derived from a study of blood T cell repertoires in COVID-19. Authors' data handling: Estimates of nucleated cell counts were drawn from the amplification of reference gene primers. Using immunoSEQ multiplex PCR, the repertoire was profiled, and TCRdb retains in-frame clones only, with some absent. The DNA gave D and trimming, while V, J and clone size come from that table. The top ten hold roughly 6.4% of the sample, which has 250,000 or so clones, about 85% seen once. Sequencing was carried out using peripheral blood. The receptor was isolated from a woman aged 60-75 years with active or convalescent COVID-19.

The CDR3 loop is CASSLELHNEQFF. The CDR3 DNA is TGTGCCAGCAGCTTAGAACTTCACAATGAGCAGTTCTTC. J is TRBJ2-1 and V is TRBV13; no definite D call. Trimming pared 1 base from V and 5 bases from J, leaving 6 bases between. CDR3 length equals 13 residues. CDR1 is PRHDT, CDR2 FYEKMQ, per germline (reference sequence).